The source of this T cell receptor (beta chain) is a study of T cell repertoires in cytomegalovirus infection (dated by TCRdb to about 2019). A note on the overall study: Donor HLA type was relevant to the analysis, as public TCR beta signatures indicated carriage of CMV infection together with the matching HLA type. The full study reports these points: The ex vivo response was dominated by HLA-C-restricted CMV-specific TCR beta clonotypes, which also provided the single most frequent clonotype in two of eight donors. In both this cohort and an independent cohort of more than 350 donors, the cumulative frequency of public TCR beta family members distinguished carriers of CMV infection plus the relevant HLA type.

V has 5 bases trimmed and J has 7 bases trimmed; junction bases matching no gene number 13. The germline V gene encodes CDR1 MNHEY and CDR2 SMNVEV (reference sequence). From the cysteine up to the phenylalanine, the CDR3 has a length of 17 residues. Only the CDR3 portion is preserved as DNA: 51 bases, with reading frame beginning at the first base. The data were produced on an Illumina HiSeq 1500. TCRdb reanalyzed the raw reads on its own, using fastp at Q25 for trimming and MiXCR for clone calling, and kept in-frame beta chains. Identical CDR3 proteins give one entry, which carries the most common genes and DNA. The sample yields around 630,000 distinct CDR3 sequences; more than 20% were counted once. Of the sample, around 8% is held by the ten largest clones. Concerning this clonotype itself: It lacks a known antigen. It has no much larger one-base neighbor in the sample; base qualities were not kept.

Recombination linked TRBV27 to TRBJ2-2; a stretch of 10 junction bases matches TRBD1. The TCR originated in a human donor in good health (CMV status not recorded). Some clones in this sample may be carry-over from other donors' samples. Sequencing was done on a sample of CD8+ T cells from PBMCs. The CDR3 is CASSISGTGVFFGELFF. The DNA reads TGTGCCAGCAGTATCTCCGGGACAGGGGTCTTCTTCGGGGAGCTGTTTTTT.